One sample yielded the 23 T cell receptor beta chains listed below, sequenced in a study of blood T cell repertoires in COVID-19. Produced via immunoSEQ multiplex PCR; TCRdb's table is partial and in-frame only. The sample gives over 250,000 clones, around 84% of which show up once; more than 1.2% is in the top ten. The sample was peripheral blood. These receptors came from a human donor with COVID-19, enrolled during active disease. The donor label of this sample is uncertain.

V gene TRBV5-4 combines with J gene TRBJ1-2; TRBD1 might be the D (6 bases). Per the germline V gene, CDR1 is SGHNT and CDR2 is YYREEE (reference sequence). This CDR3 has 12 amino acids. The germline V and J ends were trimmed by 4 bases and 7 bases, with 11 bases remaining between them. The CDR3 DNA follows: TGTGCCAGCAGCGGCGGGGGGCTTGGCTACACCTTC. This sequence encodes CASSGGGLGYTF.

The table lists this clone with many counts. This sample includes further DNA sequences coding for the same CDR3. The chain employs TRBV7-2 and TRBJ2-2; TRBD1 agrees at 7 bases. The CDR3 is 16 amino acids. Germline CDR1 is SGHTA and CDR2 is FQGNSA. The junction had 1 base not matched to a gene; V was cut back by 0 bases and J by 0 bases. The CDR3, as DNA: TGTGCCAGCAGCTTAGCAGGGGGCGCGAACACCGGGGAGCTGTTTTTT. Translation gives CASSLAGGANTGELFF.

This chain's CDR3 is CASSSHGQVNQPQHF. CDR3 bases: TGTGCCAGCAGTTCACACGGACAGGTCAATCAGCCCCAGCATTTT. This sequence joins TRBV28 and TRBJ1-5, with 7 positions matching TRBD1. The CDR3 extends over 15 amino acids. V shed 4 bases, J shed 3 bases, and the junction held 6 bases outside the gene matches. Germline values: CDR1 MDHEN, CDR2 SYDVKM.

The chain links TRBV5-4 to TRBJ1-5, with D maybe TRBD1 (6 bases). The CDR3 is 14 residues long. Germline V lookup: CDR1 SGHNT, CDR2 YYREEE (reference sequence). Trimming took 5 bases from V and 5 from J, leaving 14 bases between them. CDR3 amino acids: CASSVQGGDQPQHF. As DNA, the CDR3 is TGTGCCAGCAGTGTACAGGGAGGGGATCAGCCCCAGCATTTT.

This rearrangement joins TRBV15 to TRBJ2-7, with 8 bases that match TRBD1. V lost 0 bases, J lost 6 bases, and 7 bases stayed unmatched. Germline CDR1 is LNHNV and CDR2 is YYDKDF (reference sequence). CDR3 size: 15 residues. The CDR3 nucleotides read TGTGCCACCAGCAGAGAGGGTGCAGGGGGCCGCGAGCAGTACTTC. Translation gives CATSREGAGGREQYF.

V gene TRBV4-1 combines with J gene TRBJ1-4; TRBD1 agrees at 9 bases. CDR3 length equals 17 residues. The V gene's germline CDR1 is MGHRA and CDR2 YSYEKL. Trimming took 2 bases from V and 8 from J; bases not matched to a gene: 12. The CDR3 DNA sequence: TGCGCCAGCAGCCAAACCACAGGGGGCGATCCCAAGGAAAAACTGTTTTTT. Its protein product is CASSQTTGGDPKEKLFF.

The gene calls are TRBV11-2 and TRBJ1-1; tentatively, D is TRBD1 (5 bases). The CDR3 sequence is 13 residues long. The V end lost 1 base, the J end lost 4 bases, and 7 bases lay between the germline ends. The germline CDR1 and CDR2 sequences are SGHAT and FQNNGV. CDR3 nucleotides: TGTGCCAGCAGCTTAGGCAGGGCCACTGAAGCTTTCTTT. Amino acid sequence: CASSLGRATEAFF.

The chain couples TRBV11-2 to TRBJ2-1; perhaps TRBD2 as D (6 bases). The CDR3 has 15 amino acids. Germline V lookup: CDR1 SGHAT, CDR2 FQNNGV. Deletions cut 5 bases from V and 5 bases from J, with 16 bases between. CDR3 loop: CASSPPTGEDNEQFF. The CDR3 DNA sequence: TGTGCCAGCAGCCCTCCGACGGGAGAGGACAATGAGCAGTTCTTC.

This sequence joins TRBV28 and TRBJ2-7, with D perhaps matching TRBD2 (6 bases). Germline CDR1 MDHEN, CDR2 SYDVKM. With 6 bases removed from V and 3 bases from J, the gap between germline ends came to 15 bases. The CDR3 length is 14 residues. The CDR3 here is CASSPFGGNYEQYF. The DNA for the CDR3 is TGTGCCAGCAGCCCTTTTGGGGGGAACTACGAGCAGTACTTC.

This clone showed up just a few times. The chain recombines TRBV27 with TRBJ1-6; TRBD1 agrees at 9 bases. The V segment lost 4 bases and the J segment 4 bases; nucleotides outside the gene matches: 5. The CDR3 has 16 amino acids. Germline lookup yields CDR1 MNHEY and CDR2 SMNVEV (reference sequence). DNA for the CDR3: TGTGCCAGCAGTTATGGGACAGGGTCGTATAATTCACCCCTCCACTTT. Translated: CASSYGTGSYNSPLHF.

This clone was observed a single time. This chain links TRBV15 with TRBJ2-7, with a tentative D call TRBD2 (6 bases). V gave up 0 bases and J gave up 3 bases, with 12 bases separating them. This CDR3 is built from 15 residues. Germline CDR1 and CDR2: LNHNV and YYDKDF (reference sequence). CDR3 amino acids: CATSRDPGSGYEQYF. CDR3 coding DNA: TGTGCCACCAGCAGAGACCCGGGTAGCGGCTACGAGCAGTACTTC.

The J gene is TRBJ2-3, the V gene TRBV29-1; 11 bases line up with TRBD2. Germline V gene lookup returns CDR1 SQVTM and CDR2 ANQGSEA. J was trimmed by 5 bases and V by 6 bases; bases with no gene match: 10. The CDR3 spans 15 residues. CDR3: CSVASTSGVGDTQYF. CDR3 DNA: TGCAGCGTGGCTTCGACTAGCGGGGTGGGAGATACGCAGTATTTT.

In DNA, the CDR3 is TGTGCCAGCAGTTTGGACAGAAGAATGAACACTGAAGCTTTCTTT. Its translation: CASSLDRRMNTEAFF. This chain uses TRBV27 with TRBJ1-1, with D possibly being TRBD1 (6 bases). Deletions cut 3 bases from V and 0 bases from J, with 11 bases between. This CDR3 spans 15 amino acids. Germline CDR1 reads MNHEY; CDR2 reads SMNVEV (reference sequence).

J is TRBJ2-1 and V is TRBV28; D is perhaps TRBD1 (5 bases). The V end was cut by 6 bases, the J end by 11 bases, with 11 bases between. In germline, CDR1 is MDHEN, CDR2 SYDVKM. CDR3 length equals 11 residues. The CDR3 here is CASRTQEQQFF. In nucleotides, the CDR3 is TGTGCCAGCAGAACACAGGAGCAGCAGTTCTTC.

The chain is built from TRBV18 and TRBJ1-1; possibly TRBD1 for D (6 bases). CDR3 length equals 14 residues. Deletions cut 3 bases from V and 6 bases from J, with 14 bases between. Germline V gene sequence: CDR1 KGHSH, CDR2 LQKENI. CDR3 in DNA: TGTGCCAGCTCACCCAACCGGGGGGCCGCTGAAGCTTTCTTT. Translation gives CASSPNRGAAEAFF.

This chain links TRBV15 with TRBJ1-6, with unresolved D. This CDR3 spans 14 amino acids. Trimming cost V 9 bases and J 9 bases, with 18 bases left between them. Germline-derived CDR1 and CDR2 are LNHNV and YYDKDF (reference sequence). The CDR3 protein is CATRMARRGSPLHF. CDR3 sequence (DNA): TGTGCCACGCGGATGGCGCGGAGAGGTTCACCCCTCCACTTT.

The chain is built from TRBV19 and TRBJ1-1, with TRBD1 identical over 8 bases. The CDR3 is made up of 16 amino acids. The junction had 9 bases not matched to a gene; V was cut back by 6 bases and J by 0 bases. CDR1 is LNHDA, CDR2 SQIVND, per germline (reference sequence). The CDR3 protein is CASRLVTGGMNTEAFF. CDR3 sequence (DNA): TGTGCCAGTAGGTTGGTAACAGGGGGTATGAACACTGAAGCTTTCTTT.

CDR3: CASSLTTVAEAFF. The CDR3 DNA reads TGTGCCAGCAGTTTAACGACAGTCGCTGAAGCTTTCTTT. This chain joins TRBV12-3 or TRBV12-4 and TRBJ1-1; D is perhaps TRBD1 (5 bases). CDR3 length equals 13 residues. Deletions cut 2 bases from V and 6 bases from J, with 10 bases between.

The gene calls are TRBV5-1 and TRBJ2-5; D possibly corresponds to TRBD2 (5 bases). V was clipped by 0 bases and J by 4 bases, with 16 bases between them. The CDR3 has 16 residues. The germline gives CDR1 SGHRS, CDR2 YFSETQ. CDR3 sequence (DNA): TGCGCCAGCAGCTTGGCCGGACTCGCCGCGACAGAGACCCAGTACTTC. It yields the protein CASSLAGLAATETQYF.

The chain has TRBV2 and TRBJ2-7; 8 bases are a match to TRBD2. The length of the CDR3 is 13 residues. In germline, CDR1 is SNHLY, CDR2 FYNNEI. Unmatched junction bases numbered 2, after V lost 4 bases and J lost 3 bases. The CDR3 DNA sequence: TGTGCCAGCAGTGCTGGGACTAGCTACGAGCAGTACTTC. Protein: CASSAGTSYEQYF.

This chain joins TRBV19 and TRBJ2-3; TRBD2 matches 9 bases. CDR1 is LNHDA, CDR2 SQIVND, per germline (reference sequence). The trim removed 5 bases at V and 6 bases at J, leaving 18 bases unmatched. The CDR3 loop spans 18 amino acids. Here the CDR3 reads CASSSQLTSGPRGDTQYF. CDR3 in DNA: TGTGCCAGTAGTTCCCAATTGACTAGCGGCCCGAGGGGGGATACGCAGTATTTT.

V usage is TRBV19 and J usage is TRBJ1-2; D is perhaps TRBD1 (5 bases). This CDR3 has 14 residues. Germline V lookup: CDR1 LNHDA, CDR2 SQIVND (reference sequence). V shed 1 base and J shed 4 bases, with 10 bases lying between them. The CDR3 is CASSIAAGIYGYTF. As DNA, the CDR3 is TGTGCCAGTAGTATAGCGGCAGGGATCTATGGCTACACCTTC.

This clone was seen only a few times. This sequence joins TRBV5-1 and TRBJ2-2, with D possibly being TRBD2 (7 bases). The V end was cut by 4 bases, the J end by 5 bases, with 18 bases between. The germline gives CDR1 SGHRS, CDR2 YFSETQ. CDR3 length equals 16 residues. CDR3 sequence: CASSPDPGGATGELFF. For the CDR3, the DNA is TGCGCCAGCAGCCCGGACCCGGGGGGCGCAACCGGGGAGCTGTTTTTT.